This TCR beta chain was retrieved from a study of shared clonotypes between healthy human individuals (dated by TCRdb to the early 2020s). For context, the study as a whole: The cohort included a few men and a couple of women between 18 and 49 years of age. Different laboratories and diverse techniques were used to prepare libraries and sequence TCR repertoires, to increase sequencing depth and limit assay-specific biases. Blood TCR repertoires of roughly five healthy adults were deeply sequenced to estimate repertoire size and the extent of clonotype sharing between individuals. Per donor, three plates each were used for CD4 naive and CD4 memory, two for CD8 naive, and one for CD8 memory. Leukapheresis yielded between about 0.9 and 9 billion PBMCs per donor.

Using the deep immunoSEQ assay, multiplex PCR amplified TCR CDR3 regions from genomic DNA. For each cell subset, the extracted genomic DNA was distributed evenly across all wells of several immunoSEQ 96-well plates, and each plate served as one replicate. For sorted subsets, roughly 190 ng of genomic DNA, equivalent to some 30,000 T cell genomes, went into each replicate PCR. Purified libraries were quantified with a Qubit 3.0 fluorometer, sized on a Bioanalyzer 2100, and re-quantified with the KAPA Library Quantification kit. Every immunoSEQ 96-well plate was sequenced on a dedicated single-read 150-cycle Illumina NextSeq 550 flow cell. Under the source paper's analysis protocol: Because the immunoSEQ output held only junctional sequences and lacked quality scores, the filtering could not match the filtering applied to full-length reads. Sequences were annotated with PyIR, a Python wrapper for IgBLAST v1.9, and V/J genes and CDR3 were assigned using IMGT germline references. Reads were filtered out if the reads had weak V/J assignments (E-value above 1e-6), no CDR3, stop codons, out-of-frame junctions, or ambiguous translated residues. V3J clonotypes were defined as sequences sharing the same inferred V gene, J gene, and CDR3 amino acid sequence. Percentage overlap between repertoires was calculated by dividing the number of shared unique clonotypes by the size of the smaller repertoire. Repertoire richness was assessed with RTK rarefaction, the Chao1 estimator, and Recon v2.1 estimates of unobserved clonotypes. For all TCRbeta clonotypes obtained by the gDNA method from several donors, generation probabilities were computed with OLGA. The table comes from immuneACCESS by way of TCRdb, which keeps in-frame sequences with V and J called. Part of the clones is missing from these tables; in studies checked, under half for an unresolved V gene and the rest for unknown reasons. V and J calls and clone size are given by that table; D and trimming were obtained from the DNA. The sample yields about 1,900,000 clones; about 94% were counted once. More than 0.95% of the sample is taken by the ten largest.

A word on this clone: No cognate antigen has been identified for it. No much larger clone is present one base from it, and per-base qualities are unavailable. Other DNA variants within this sample encode the same CDR3.

CD8 naive samples were obtained by positive selection for CCR7 among CD45RO-negative cells, yielding a CD45RA+CCR7+ population from which TemRA cells were excluded. Healthy HIV-negative adults with no recently reported acute infections or vaccinations were included as donors. Every donor was a Caucasian adult residing in Nashville, Tennessee, USA. Blood was collected by leukapheresis, and PBMCs were isolated by Ficoll-Histopaque density gradient centrifugation and then cryopreserved in liquid nitrogen vapor phase. Analytical flow cytometry was used to check the purity and quantity of each magnetically sorted T cell population. From each sorted fraction, genomic DNA was isolated and quantified by UV absorbance on a Nanodrop 2000c. V drops 0 bases and J drops 4 bases, leaving 13 bases in between. CDR1 and CDR2 are drawn from the germline V gene (reference sequence): MNHEY, SMNVEV. From the cysteine through the phenylalanine, the CDR3 covers 15 amino acids. Only the CDR3 portion is preserved as DNA: 45 bases, with reading frame beginning at the first base.

Overall results and qualifications from the work: Only blood was sampled, and tissue TCR repertoires likely differ from those in blood. The small number of donors limited the genetic and exposure-history diversity represented. Larger estimated clonotype richness was generally found for naive subsets than for memory subsets. Even with the large sequencing depth, rarefaction of the sorted-subset datasets indicated that sequencing was incomplete. Across a few donors, 4.5% to 6.5% of naive CD4, 3% to 3.5% of naive CD8, 2% to 2.5% of memory CD4, and roughly 0.41% of memory CD8 clonotypes were shared. Pairwise subsampling led to the expectation that sequencing depth would affect the degree of clonotype sharing among donors. Higher generation probabilities were observed for clonotypes shared by all four sorted-subset donors than for non-shared clonotypes.

This clonotype originated in a man younger than 35 in good health. The chain is assembled from TRBV27 and TRBJ2-7; the D segment is perhaps TRBD1 or TRBD2, each sharing 5 matched bases. Sequencing input: naive CD8+ T cells sorted from blood. Per the publication, the cell subset or site label means: CD45RA+CCR7+. The DNA reads TGTGCCAGCAGTTTATCTCTCGGGACCCCTTACGAGCAGTACTTC. This encodes CASSLSLGTPYEQYF.